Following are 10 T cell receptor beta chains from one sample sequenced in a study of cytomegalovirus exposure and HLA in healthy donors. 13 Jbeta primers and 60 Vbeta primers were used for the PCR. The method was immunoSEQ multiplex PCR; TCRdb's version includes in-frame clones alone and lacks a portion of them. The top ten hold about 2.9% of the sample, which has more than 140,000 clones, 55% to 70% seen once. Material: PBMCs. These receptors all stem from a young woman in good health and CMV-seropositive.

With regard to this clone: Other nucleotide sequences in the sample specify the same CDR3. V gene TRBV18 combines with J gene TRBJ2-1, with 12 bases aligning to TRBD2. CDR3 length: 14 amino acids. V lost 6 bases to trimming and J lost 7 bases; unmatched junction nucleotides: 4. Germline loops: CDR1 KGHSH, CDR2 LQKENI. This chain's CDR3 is CASSPGLAGNEQFF. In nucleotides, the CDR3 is TGTGCCAGCTCCCCTGGACTAGCGGGGAATGAGCAGTTCTTC.

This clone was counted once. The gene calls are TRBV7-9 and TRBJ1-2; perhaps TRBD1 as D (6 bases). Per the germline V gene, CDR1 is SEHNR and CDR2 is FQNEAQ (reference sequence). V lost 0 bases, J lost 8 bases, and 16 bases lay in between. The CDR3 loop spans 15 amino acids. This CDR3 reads CASSLARGAEEGYTF. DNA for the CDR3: TGTGCCAGCAGCTTAGCGCGGGGGGCTGAGGAGGGCTACACCTTC.

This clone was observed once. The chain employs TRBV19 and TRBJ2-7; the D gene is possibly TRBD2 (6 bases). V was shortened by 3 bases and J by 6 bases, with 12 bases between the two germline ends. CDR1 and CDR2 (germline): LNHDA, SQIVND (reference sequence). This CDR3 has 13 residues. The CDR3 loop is CASSIGTRSEQYF. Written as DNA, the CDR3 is TGTGCCAGTAGTATTGGGACTCGCAGCGAGCAGTACTTC. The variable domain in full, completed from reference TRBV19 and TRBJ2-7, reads DGGITQSPKYLFRKEGQNVTLSCEQNLNHDAMYWYRQDPGQGLRLIYYSQIVNDFQKGDIAEGYSVSREKKESFPLTVTSAQKNPTAFYLCASSIGTRSEQYFGPGTRLTVT.

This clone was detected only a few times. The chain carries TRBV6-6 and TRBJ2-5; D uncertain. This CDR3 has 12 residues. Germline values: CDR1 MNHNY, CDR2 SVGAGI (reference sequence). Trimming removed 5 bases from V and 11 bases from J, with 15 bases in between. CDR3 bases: TGTGCCAGCAGTACCCGACTGCATGGGCAGTACTTC. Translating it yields CASSTRLHGQYF.

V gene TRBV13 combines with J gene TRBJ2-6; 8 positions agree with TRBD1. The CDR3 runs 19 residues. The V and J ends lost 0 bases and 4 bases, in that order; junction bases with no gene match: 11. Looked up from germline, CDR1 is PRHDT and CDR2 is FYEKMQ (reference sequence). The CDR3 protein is CASSLGRGDRGRGANVLTF. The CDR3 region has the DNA TGTGCCAGCAGCTTAGGGCGGGGCGACAGGGGCCGGGGGGCCAACGTCCTGACTTTC.

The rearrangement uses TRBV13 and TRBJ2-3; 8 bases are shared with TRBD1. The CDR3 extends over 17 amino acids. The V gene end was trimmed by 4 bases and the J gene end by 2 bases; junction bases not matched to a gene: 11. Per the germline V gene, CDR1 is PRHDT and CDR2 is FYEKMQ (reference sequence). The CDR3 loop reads CASSSSRWTGHTDTQYF. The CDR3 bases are TGTGCCAGCAGCTCCAGCCGCTGGACAGGGCACACAGATACGCAGTATTTT.

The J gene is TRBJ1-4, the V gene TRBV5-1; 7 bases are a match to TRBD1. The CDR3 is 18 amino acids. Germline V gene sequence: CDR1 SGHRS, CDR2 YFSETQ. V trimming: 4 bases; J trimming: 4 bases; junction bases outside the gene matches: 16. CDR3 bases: TGCGCCAGCAGCCGGGCGGCCTCACCGGGACAGAGTAATGAAAAACTGTTTTTT. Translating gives CASSRAASPGQSNEKLFF.

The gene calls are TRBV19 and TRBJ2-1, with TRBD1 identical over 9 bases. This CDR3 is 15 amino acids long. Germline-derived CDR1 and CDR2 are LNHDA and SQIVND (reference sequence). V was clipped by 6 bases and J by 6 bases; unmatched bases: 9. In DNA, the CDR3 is TGTGCCAGTAGCCCCCTTGGGACAGGGTTCAATGAGCAGTTCTTC. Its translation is CASSPLGTGFNEQFF.

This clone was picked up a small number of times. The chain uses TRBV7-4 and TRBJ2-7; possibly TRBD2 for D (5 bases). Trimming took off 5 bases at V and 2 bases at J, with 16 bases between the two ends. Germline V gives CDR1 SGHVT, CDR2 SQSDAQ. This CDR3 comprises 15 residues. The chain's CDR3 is CASSPGLTVPYEQYF. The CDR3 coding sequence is TGTGCCAGCAGCCCGGGGTTGACGGTACCCTACGAGCAGTACTTC.

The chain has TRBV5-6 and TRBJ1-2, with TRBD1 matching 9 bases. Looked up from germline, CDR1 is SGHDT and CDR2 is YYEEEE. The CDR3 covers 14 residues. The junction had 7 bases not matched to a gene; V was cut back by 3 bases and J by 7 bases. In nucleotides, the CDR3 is TGTGCCAGCAGCTCCGACAGGGGGACAAGTGGCTACACCTTC. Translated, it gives CASSSDRGTSGYTF. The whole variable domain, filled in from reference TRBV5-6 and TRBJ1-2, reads DAGVTQSPTHLIKTRGQQVTLRCSPKSGHDTVSWYQQALGQGPQFIFQYYEEEERQRGNFPDRFSGHQFPNYSSELNVNALLLGDSALYLCASSSDRGTSGYTFGSGTRLTVV.